This T cell receptor (beta chain) was recovered during a study of T cells after yellow fever vaccination. Background on the study: Those fractions that held only low numbers of cells were prepared using the SMART-Seq v4 Ultra Low Input RNA kit. Study-level points and caveats: CD4 and CD8 compartments shared a small share of clonotypes. Detected again after the booster were most primary-vaccination clones, at 96% CD4 and 88% CD8.

The CDR3 length is 14 residues. The germline CDR1 and CDR2 sequences are SNHLY and FYNNEI. V shed 7 bases and J shed 2 bases, with 13 bases lying between them. This clonotype was detected a few times. Its antigen is as yet unknown. Template switching by 5'RACE produced TCR cDNA, adding a universal primer site and UMIs. TCRdb processed the 5' RACE reads anew with MiXCR; each CDR3 protein has one entry. Of about 500,000 distinct CDR3 sequences listed, 17% are singletons. This chain uses TRBV2 with TRBJ2-3; possible D gene TRBD2, 5 bases. This specimen was PBMCs, taken 5 to 6 days after the first yellow fever vaccination. The source is a man aged 18 to 29 who received the YFV17D yellow fever vaccine. The CDR3 spells CASTSGDYTDTQYF. As DNA, the CDR3 is TGTGCCAGCACCTCGGGTGACTACACAGATACGCAGTATTTT.